The next 13 T cell receptor beta chains were all read from a single sample in a study of tissue T cells after allogeneic stem cell transplantation. Repertoires were generated with immunoSEQ multiplex PCR, while TCRdb's copy carries only in-frame clones and drops some. The table records over a thousand clones, around 45% of them present only once. Time point here: mouse harvest day 14 after allogeneic transplant. The graft held 10^6 splenic CD5+ T cells and 10^7 T-cell-depleted bone marrow cells. The sample was gut tissue. These receptors were obtained from a female BALB/c mouse given C57BL/6 T cells with graft-versus-host disease after an allogeneic hematopoietic cell transplant.

Details on this clone: Germline and genes: mouse. Sequencing ends 1 residue short of the CDR3 end; the germline J gene provides the rest. V gene TRBV5 combines with J gene TRBJ2-5, with TRBD1 as a possible D gene (5 bases). There are 14 residues in the CDR3. V was pared by 0 bases and J by 4 bases, with 8 bases between. CDR1 and CDR2 (germline): LGHNA, YNLKQL (reference sequence). CDR3 sequence reads: CASSQEDRKDTQYF. The DNA read from the CDR3 is TGTGCCAGCAGCCAAGAAGACAGAAAAGACACCCAGTAC.

About this clone: Here the gene names and germline are mouse. Read sequence stops 1 residue before the CDR3 end, and the germline J gene provides the missing end. The chain recombines TRBV20 with TRBJ2-7, with 8 bases aligning to TRBD1. V was clipped by 1 base and J by 5 bases; unmatched bases: 1. CDR1 is GFQATS, CDR2 STVNSAI, per germline. The CDR3 consists of 12 residues. CDR3 protein: CGARGTGHEQYF. Partial CDR3 DNA: TGTGGTGCTAGGGGGACAGGGCATGAACAGTAC. Looking up the rest from reference TRBV20 and TRBJ2-7 gives the full variable domain: GALVYQYPRRTICKSGTSMRMECQAVGFQATSVAWYRQSPQKTFELIALSTVNSAIKYEQNFTQEKFPISHPNLSFSSMTVLNAYLEDRGLYLCGARGTGHEQYFGPGTRLTVL.

With respect to this clone: Genes and germline come from the mouse. The read comes to an end 1 residue before the CDR3 does, leaving the germline J gene to fill in the end. The rearrangement links TRBV15 to TRBJ1-1, with a weak D call TRBD1 (5 bases). In germline, CDR1 is SGHND, CDR2 FRSKSL. The V end was cut by 5 bases, the J end by 0 bases, with 7 bases between. CDR3 length: 13 amino acids. The CDR3 loop reads CASSGQANTEVFF. Partial CDR3 DNA: TGTGCCAGCAGTGGACAAGCAAACACAGAAGTCTTC.

This clone was picked up one time. Mouse names are used for the genes. The CDR3 is cut off 1 residue early in the read; its end comes from the germline J gene. The chain carries TRBV23 and TRBJ1-4. Germline-derived CDR1 and CDR2 are KGHTA and FQNQQP. This CDR3 spans 15 amino acids. This CDR3 reads CSSSQSRGSNERLFF. CDR3 bases read: TGCTCCAGCAGTCAATCGCGGGGTTCCAACGAAAGATTATTT.

In regard to this clone: The gene names here belong to mouse. From the germline J gene comes the end of the CDR3, since the read stops 1 residue before it. This chain connects TRBV26 to TRBJ2-1; D is possibly TRBD1 (5 bases). Germline CDR1 and CDR2: KGHPV and FQNQEV (reference sequence). V dropped 0 bases and J dropped 9 bases, with 9 bases sitting between them. There are 13 residues in the CDR3. The CDR3 loop is CASSLSREGEQFF. The covered CDR3 bases are TGTGCCAGCAGTCTGTCCAGGGAGGGTGAGCAGTTC.

Turning to this clone: Mouse gene names and germline throughout. The read is 1 residue too short to cover the CDR3 end, so that end is filled in from the germline J gene. The rearrangement links TRBV13-2 to TRBJ2-2, with TRBD2 matching over 8 bases. Germline V CDR1 and CDR2: NNHNN, SYGAGS (reference sequence). With 2 bases clipped from V and 2 bases from J, the junction kept 2 bases outside the gene matches. The CDR3 has 15 amino acids. Incomplete CDR3 DNA: TGTGCCAGCGGTGACTGGGGGGTGAACACCGGGCAGCTCTAC. It translates to CASGDWGVNTGQLY. From start to end, the CDR3 is CASGDWGVNTGQLYF.

This clone was counted only a few times. Gene names denote mouse genes. The CDR3 protein is CASSLDPGQPGQLYF. The sequenced part of the CDR3 DNA is TGTGCCAGCTCTCTCGACCCCGGACAGCCCGGGCAGCTCTAC. The V call is TRBV12-1, the J call TRBJ2-2; a weak D match, TRBD1 (6 bases). The missing CDR3 end, 1 residue past where the read stops, is filled in from the germline J gene. The V end was cut by 0 bases, the J end by 6 bases, with 13 bases between. The CDR3 is 15 amino acids. Germline CDR1 SGHSN, CDR2 HYEKVE.

A few counts support this clone. Gene and germline names: mouse. The sequence runs out 1 residue before the end of the CDR3; the remainder is reconstructed from the germline J gene. The V gene is TRBV19, the J gene TRBJ2-7; 9 nucleotides align to TRBD2. The CDR3 length is 12 residues. Trimming at V came to 7 bases and at J to 4 bases, leaving 3 bases not matched to a gene. The germline gives CDR1 FNHDT, CDR2 SITEND (reference sequence). Incomplete CDR3 DNA: TGTGCCAGCCGCGACTGGGGGTATGAACAGTAC. Translated: CASRDWGYEQY. The whole CDR3 region reads CASRDWGYEQYF.

Regarding this clone: The listed genes are named as in mouse. The read ends 1 residue early relative to the CDR3; the germline J gene fills the gap. The chain is built from TRBV29 and TRBJ2-5; 7 bases agree with TRBD1. The CDR3 loop spans 14 amino acids. The trim removed 5 bases at V and 2 bases at J, leaving 4 bases unmatched. Germline lookup yields CDR1 MSHET and CDR2 SYDVDS. CDR3 DNA, as far as it was read: TGTGCTAGCAGTATCCGGGACAGCCAAGACACCCAGTAC. This sequence encodes CASSIRDSQDTQY. Given in full, the CDR3 is CASSIRDSQDTQYF.

About this clone: The germline and genes are mouse ones. The read terminates 1 residue ahead of where the CDR3 ends, so the germline J gene completes it. Other DNA sequences in this sample translate to the same CDR3. This chain joins TRBV2 and TRBJ1-3, with TRBD1 matching 11 bases. The germline V gene has CDR1 LGHNA and CDR2 YSYQKL. The CDR3 totals 15 residues. The J segment lost 2 bases and the V segment lost 3 bases, leaving 0 bases of the junction unmatched. This CDR3 is CASSQGQGAGNTLYF. Incomplete CDR3 DNA: TGTGCCAGCAGCCAGGGACAGGGGGCTGGAAATACGCTCTAT.

This clone has just a few counts. Mouse germline and gene names are used. From the germline J gene comes the end of the CDR3, since the read stops 1 residue before it. This chain uses TRBV15 with TRBJ2-7; 7 bases align to TRBD1. This CDR3 region has 13 residues. Germline V CDR1 and CDR2: SGHND, FRSKSL. Unmatched junction bases numbered 1, after V lost 2 bases and J lost 3 bases. The CDR3 DNA, read in part, is TGTGCCAGCAGTTTAAGGGACAGCTATGAACAGTAC. Encoded protein: CASSLRDSYEQY. The CDR3 in full is CASSLRDSYEQYF.

Notes on this clone: All gene names here are mouse names. The CDR3 goes on 1 residue after the read ends, and that part is filled in from the germline J gene. V usage is TRBV3 and J usage is TRBJ2-5, with 8 bases fitting TRBD1. In germline, CDR1 is SNHLY, CDR2 FYNGKV (reference sequence). This CDR3 spans 13 amino acids. Trimming took 5 bases from V and 6 from J; bases not matched to a gene: 4. The DNA read from the CDR3 is TGTGCCAGCAGCGACAGGGGTGGGGACACCCAGTAC. This translates into CASSDRGGDTQY. The full CDR3 sequence reads CASSDRGGDTQYF.

As concerns this clone: The gene symbols are mouse symbols. The read finishes 1 residue shy of the CDR3 end, and the germline J gene is used to complete it. The gene calls are TRBV12-2 and TRBJ2-1; TRBD1 matches at 8 bases. The V gene's germline CDR1 is SGHLS and CDR2 HYDKME. The length of the CDR3 is 15 residues. V lost 4 bases to trimming and J lost 4 bases; unmatched junction nucleotides: 8. CDR3 DNA, as far as it was read: TGTGCCAGCTCCCCTACAGGGGGGTTTTATGCTGAGCAGTTC. Translation: CASSPTGGFYAEQF. In full, the CDR3 is CASSPTGGFYAEQFF.